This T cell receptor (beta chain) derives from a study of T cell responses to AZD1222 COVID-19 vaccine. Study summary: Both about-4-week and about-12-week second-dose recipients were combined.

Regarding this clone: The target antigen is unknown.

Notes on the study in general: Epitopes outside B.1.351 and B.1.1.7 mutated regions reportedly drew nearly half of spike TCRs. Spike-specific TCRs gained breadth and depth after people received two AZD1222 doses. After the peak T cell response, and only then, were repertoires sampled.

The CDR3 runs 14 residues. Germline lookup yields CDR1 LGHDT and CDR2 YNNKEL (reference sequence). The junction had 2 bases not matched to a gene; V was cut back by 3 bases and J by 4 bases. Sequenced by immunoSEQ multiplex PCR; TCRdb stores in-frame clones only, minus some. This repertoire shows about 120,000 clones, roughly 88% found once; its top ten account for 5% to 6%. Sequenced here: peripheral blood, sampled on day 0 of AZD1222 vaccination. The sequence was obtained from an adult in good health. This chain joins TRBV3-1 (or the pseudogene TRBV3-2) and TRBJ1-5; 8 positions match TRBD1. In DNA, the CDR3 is TGTGCCAGCAGCCAGAGGGACAGGAATCAGCCCCAGCATTTT. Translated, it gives CASSQRDRNQPQHF.